The rows below give T cell receptor beta chains drawn from one sample of a study of T cells in Graves' hyperthyroidism and ophthalmopathy. TCRdb ran MiXCR on the multiplex PCR reads and lists one entry per CDR3 protein. The data hold a few hundred thousand distinct CDR3 sequences, with about 15% observed a single time. Sequencing was carried out using blood. The receptors were gathered from a woman under 30 with Graves' ophthalmopathy. The CDR3 runs from the conserved cysteine through the conserved F or W. A D gene is named only where the DNA matches it firmly. Some rows mark clone size as missing; the rest say once, few, many or name a class of expanded clone.

j_call d_call v_call clone_size cdr3_nt cdr3_aa
TRBJ1-2 - TRBV10-3 - TGTGCCATCAGTGACACCCTCCTGGAGGGAGGACGCGGCTACACCTTC CAISDTLLEGGRGYTF
TRBJ2-1 TRBD1 TRBV9 - TGTACCAGCAGCCGTGGGACAGGGACCAATGAGCAGTTCTTC CTSSRGTGTNEQFF
TRBJ2-7 - TRBV20-1 many TGCACTCCGGAGGGGGGGAGTAGGTACGAGCAGTACTTC CTPEGGSRYEQYF
TRBJ2-4 - TRBV6-1 many TGTGCCAGCAGTTTCACCGGGGCGGAAAACATTCAGTACTTC CASSFTGAENIQYF
TRBJ1-2 - TRBV5-6 - TGTGCCAGCAGCATTCAGACAGGAAGATACGGCTACACCTTC CASSIQTGRYGYTF
TRBJ2-5 - TRBV7-8 many TGTGCCAGCAGCTTAGTGGGAACAGGGTTCGGAGAGACCCAGTACTTC CASSLVGTGFGETQYF
TRBJ1-3 TRBD1 TRBV20-1 - TGCAGTGCTAGACGTCAGGGGGCTGGAAACACCATATATTTT CSARRQGAGNTIYF
TRBJ2-7 - TRBV2 - TGTGCCAGCATCCCGAAGGGGCAGGGGGGCCACGAGCAGTACTTC CASIPKGQGGHEQYF
TRBJ2-7 TRBD1 TRBV27 few TGTGCCAGCCGAAGAGTGGGACAGCCCTACGAGCAGTACTTC CASRRVGQPYEQYF
TRBJ2-1 TRBD2 TRBV6-1 - TGTGCCAGCAGCCGACGGACTAGCGGAAGCTCCTACAATGAGCAGTTCTTC CASSRRTSGSSYNEQFF
TRBJ1-2 - TRBV28 - TGTGCCAGCAGTCGGCCGCAGGGATCCTATGGCTACACCTTC CASSRPQGSYGYTF
TRBJ1-1 - TRBV4-1 many TGCGCCAGCAGCCAGAGACAGACCATGAACACTGAAGCTTTCTTT CASSQRQTMNTEAFF
TRBJ2-3 TRBD1 TRBV27 many TGTGCCAGCAGTTTAAAACGCGGAGGGACAGGGACCACAGATACGCAGTATTTT CASSLKRGGTGTTDTQYF
TRBJ2-1 TRBD2 TRBV4-3 - TGCGCCAGCAGCCCCTCTCTTGCGGGACTAGCGGTCTACAATGAGCAGTTCTTC CASSPSLAGLAVYNEQFF
TRBJ2-7 - TRBV28 - TGTGCCAGCAGTTTAGCCCGCAGGGGAGTGCACGAGCAGTACTTC CASSLARRGVHEQYF
TRBJ1-2 - TRBV7-8 many TGTGCCAGCAGCTTAGCAGGGTCGGGCGGCTACACCTTC CASSLAGSGGYTF
TRBJ1-1 - TRBV5-1 many TGCGCCAGCAGCTTGGGATCGACCAACACTGAAGCTTTCTTT CASSLGSTNTEAFF
TRBJ1-2 TRBD1 TRBV30 few TGTGCCTGGAGCACAGGGGGAACGGGCTACACCTTC CAWSTGGTGYTF
TRBJ2-1 - TRBV10-3 many TGTGCCATCAGTCGGGTAGGGGCAAGGGCAGACAATGAGCAGTTCTTC CAISRVGARADNEQFF
TRBJ1-2 - TRBV24-1 few TGTGCCACCCTAGGGTGGGGATCGGACTATGGCTACACCTTC CATLGWGSDYGYTF
TRBJ2-2 - TRBV30 few TGTGCAGGCGGGAATGGTGCCGGGGAGCTGTTTTTT CAGGNGAGELFF
TRBJ2-7 TRBD1 TRBV6-2/TRBV6-3 many TGTGCCAGCGCGTTAACTCCTCCCGGGACAGGTGGATACGAGCAGTACTTC CASALTPPGTGGYEQYF
TRBJ2-7 - TRBV28 many TGTGCCAGCAGTTACTCAGGTGGAGGACACTTCTACGAGCAGTACTTC CASSYSGGGHFYEQYF
TRBJ1-2 - TRBV6-1 many TGTGCCAGCAGTGACTGGCCAGGGATCGGCTACACCTTC CASSDWPGIGYTF
TRBJ1-5 - TRBV20-1 few TGCAGTGCTAGAGTAGACAGGCGGATAAGAAATCAGCCCCAGCATTTT CSARVDRRIRNQPQHF
TRBJ2-7 - TRBV28 many TGTGCCAGCAGCGACAGCGACTACGAGCAGTACTTC CASSDSDYEQYF
TRBJ1-2 - TRBV18 many TGTGCCAGCTCACCAAGGGGGGAAGGCGGCTACACCTTC CASSPRGEGGYTF
TRBJ2-2 - TRBV18 many TGTGCCAGCTCACCGCAGCGGGCGAACACCGGGGAGCTGTTTTTT CASSPQRANTGELFF
TRBJ1-1 - TRBV6-1 many TGTGCCAGCAGACTAAAACCGCTAATGAACACTGAAGCTTTCTTT CASRLKPLMNTEAFF
TRBJ2-1 TRBD2 TRBV5-4 - TGTGCCAGCAGCTTGGCCTTGCGGGGGTCTAGCTATGAGCAGTTCTTC CASSLALRGSSYEQFF
TRBJ1-1 TRBD1 TRBV25-1 - TGTGCCAGCAGTCCCCGGGTGGACAGGGACATGAACACTGAAGCTTTCTTT CASSPRVDRDMNTEAFF
TRBJ1-2 - TRBV4-3 - TGCGCCAGCAGCCAAGATGCCAGGGACCCCTCGGGCTACACCTTC CASSQDARDPSGYTF
TRBJ2-3 TRBD2 TRBV19 - TGTGCCAGTAGTCCGACTAGCGGGGGGGCAAGCACAGATACGCAGTATTTT CASSPTSGGASTDTQYF
TRBJ1-4 TRBD1 TRBV7-8 many TGTGCCAGCAGCTCCACGACAGGGGCAGGAGAAAAACTGTTTTTT CASSSTTGAGEKLFF
TRBJ1-1 - TRBV15 many TGTGCCACCAGCAGAGAGTCAGTGGACACTGAAGCTTTCTTT CATSRESVDTEAFF
TRBJ2-7 - TRBV20-1 many TGCAGTGCTAACCCACCGACGGAGACCTACGAGCAGTACTTC CSANPPTETYEQYF
TRBJ2-5 - TRBV10-3 many TGTGCCATCAGTGAGCCCCCGGGGGAGACCCAGTACTTC CAISEPPGETQYF
TRBJ2-7 TRBD1 TRBV12-3/TRBV12-4 many TGTGCCAGCAGACGGGACAGGGGGCCCTACGAGCAGTACTTC CASRRDRGPYEQYF
TRBJ2-4 TRBD2 TRBV28 few TGTGCCAGCAGTTTCTTACAAGACCTAGCGGGATATAGTAACATTCAGTACTTC CASSFLQDLAGYSNIQYF
TRBJ2-7 - TRBV27 many TGTGCCAGCAGTTTATCGATGGACTCAAGCTCCTACGAGCAGTACTTC CASSLSMDSSSYEQYF
TRBJ2-1 TRBD2 TRBV6-2/TRBV6-3 few TGTGCCAGCAGTTACCTTATATTGACTAGCGGAGGCCACAATGAGCAGTTCTTC CASSYLILTSGGHNEQFF
TRBJ1-5 TRBD1 TRBV28 few TGTGCCAGCAGTTCTACAGGGGGTTGGAAGCCCCAGCATTTT CASSSTGGWKPQHF
TRBJ2-2 - TRBV12-3/TRBV12-4 - TGTGCCAGCAGTTTGAATAGTTACACCGGGGAGCTGTTTTTT CASSLNSYTGELFF
TRBJ1-1 TRBD1 TRBV19 many TGTGCCAGTAGTACACAGGACAGGGGGCGCGTGAACACTGAAGCTTTCTTT CASSTQDRGRVNTEAFF
TRBJ1-4 TRBD1 TRBV7-9 - TGTGCCAGCAGCCTGAGGACAGGGCACGAAAAACTGTTTTTT CASSLRTGHEKLFF
TRBJ2-2 - TRBV4-3 few TGCGCCAGCAGCCAAGATATGAACGGGAACACCGGGGAGCTGTTTTTT CASSQDMNGNTGELFF
TRBJ2-2 - TRBV27 few TGTGCCAGCAGTTTATCGAGGGGGAATGCCGGGGAGCTGTTTTTT CASSLSRGNAGELFF
TRBJ1-5 - TRBV28 many TGTGCCAGCAGTTCCCCCAGGGGACGGCAAAATCAGCCCCAGCATTTT CASSSPRGRQNQPQHF
TRBJ2-5 TRBD2 TRBV10-3 many TGTGCCATCAGAAACGGGACTAGCGGGAGGAAGACCCAGTACTTC CAIRNGTSGRKTQYF
TRBJ1-6 TRBD1 TRBV10-2 - TGCGCCAGCTCAGACCTACGACAGGGGCTGACTTCACCCCTCCACTTT CASSDLRQGLTSPLHF
TRBJ2-7 - TRBV3-1 - TGTGCCAGCAGCCAAGTTATTTACGAGCAGTACTTC CASSQVIYEQYF
TRBJ2-7 TRBD2 TRBV6-5 - TGTGCCAGCAGTTCGGGGCGGGAGGATGCATACGAGCAGTACTTC CASSSGREDAYEQYF
TRBJ2-3 - TRBV10-3 many TGTGCCATCAGTTCCCCGAGCACAGATACGCAGTATTTT CAISSPSTDTQYF
TRBJ2-1 TRBD2 TRBV5-1 many TGCGCCAGCAGCTTGGTCGTGCAGCGGGAGGGCCTAAATGAGCAGTTCTTC CASSLVVQREGLNEQFF